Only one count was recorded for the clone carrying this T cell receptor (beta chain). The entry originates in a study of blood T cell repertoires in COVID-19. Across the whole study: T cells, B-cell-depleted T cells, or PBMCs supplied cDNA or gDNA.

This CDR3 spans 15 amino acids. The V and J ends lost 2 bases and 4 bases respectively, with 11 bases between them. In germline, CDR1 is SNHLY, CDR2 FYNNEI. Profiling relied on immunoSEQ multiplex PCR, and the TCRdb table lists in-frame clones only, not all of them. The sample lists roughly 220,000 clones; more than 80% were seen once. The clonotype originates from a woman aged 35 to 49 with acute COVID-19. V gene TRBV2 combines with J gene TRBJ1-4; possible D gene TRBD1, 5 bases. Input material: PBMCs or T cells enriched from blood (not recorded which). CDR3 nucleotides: TGTGCCAGCAGTGAAACCTGGCAGGGTAATGAAAAACTGTTTTTT. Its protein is CASSETWQGNEKLFF.